This T cell receptor beta chain was profiled in a study of identical twins (dated by TCRdb to about 2016). In the study overall: TCR alpha and beta repertoires from monozygotic twins, unrelated adults of various ages and cord blood were deep-sequenced to test whether fetal clonotypes persist. To rule out contamination, the twin experiments were replicated at different times with different library preparation protocols.

A word on this clonotype: It lacks a known antigen. One base away there is no much larger clone; base qualities are not given.

Study-level results and caveats: Excess twin sharing in beta out-of-frame sequences was weaker because fewer shared sequences lowered the signal-to-noise ratio. Zero-insertion analyses could be partly confounded by invariant T cells such as MAIT and iNKT, although diverse VJ usage argued against such confounding for most clonotypes. Because the same donors could not be followed over many years, the conclusions relied on cross-sectional statistical analysis. Fewer insertions were carried by abundant cord blood beta clonotypes; a weaker similar trend was observed in young adult naive repertoires, while no such trend was observed in memory repertoires. Compared with coincidental sharing between unrelated individuals, out-of-frame TCR alpha sequences shared between twins showed an excess of sequences with low generation probability. Out-of-frame TCR alpha sharing in monozygotic twins was systematically underestimated by recombination models, whereas sharing between unrelated individuals was in agreement with the recombination models.

Per the germline V gene, MNHEY is the CDR1 and SVGAGI is the CDR2. Relative to germline, V is 4 bases shorter and J is 0 bases shorter, with 10 bases between their ends. Counted from cysteine to phenylalanine, this CDR3 has 14 amino acids. Of all the DNA, just the CDR3 is kept, 42 bases in frame from base 1. Library preparation used 5' RACE. The sequencer was an Illumina HiSeq 2000. Template switching added a universal primer binding site, and the final cDNA carried a unique molecular identifier that allowed TCR cDNA molecules to be counted accurately. First-strand cDNA for TCR alpha and beta chains was synthesized from specific primers in the conserved constant-segment region. To control for contamination, each cDNA library was double barcoded with a SMART-Mk sample barcode plus Illumina barcodes. TruSeq adapter sequences, together with Illumina sample barcodes, were added in two successive PCR steps. TCR alpha and beta cDNA libraries were sequenced on the Illumina HiSeq platform with custom primers. As for the authors' bioinformatics: MiGEC processed the raw reads to extract unique molecular identifiers, while MiXCR was used to determine the CDR3 positions. For each individual, recombination models were inferred using an EM algorithm with the repgenHMM and IGoR tools. Shared clonotypes were analyzed with the tcR package in R, and sharing was normalized by the product of cloneset sizes. Out-of-frame nonproductive sequences were analyzed to study raw recombination free of thymic and clonal selection effects. Using fastp at Q25 and MiXCR, TCRdb reprocessed the public reads and kept productive beta chains. Rows with one shared CDR3 protein collapse into an entry with the most common genes and DNA. These V and J calls are TCRdb output, not the study's own analysis. The sample contains about 520,000 distinct CDR3 sequences, under 25% of them found a single time. 0.8% to 1% of the sample goes to the ten largest clones.

Every donor in the study was a healthy Caucasian. Three pairs of female monozygotic twins, all aged roughly 18 to 29 years, made up the twin cohort. Positive isolation kits from Invitrogen were used to isolate the CD4+ and CD8+ T cell populations. This sample was also put to use in a study of T cells expressing NK-cell markers. As that second study puts it: Three sorted T-cell subsets (CD3+CD56+NKG2C+, CD3+CD56+NKG2C- and CD3+CD56-NKG2C+) from about 8 donors had their TCR beta-chain repertoires profiled. Among the eight sequenced donors, seven were HCMV-seropositive and one was HCMV-seronegative. In several experiments an anti-gammadeltaTCR antibody was added to restrict sorting to alphabetaTCR-expressing T cells. In several donors, the dominant CD3+CD56+NKG2C+ clonotypes were found to rank among the top 10 CD8+ clonotypes and to make up about 1.0-7.5% of CD8+ T cells. Those dominant clonotypes were again the most abundant among CD3+CD56-NKG2C+ cells in a handful of donors, at roughly 25-65%. Whether the expanded NKG2C-expressing T cell clones were specific for HCMV antigens remained unclear. All eight donors whose samples were sequenced were randomly selected healthy volunteers, three of them men and five women. HCMV serostatus was determined by detecting HCMV-specific IgG in serum with a commercial ELISA kit. MIGEC handled demultiplexing of the reads and grouping by UMI, while MiTCR was used to assemble and quantify clonotypes. Only TCR cDNA sequences supported by at least two reads were kept to exclude erroneous sequences. The tcR package was used for downstream repertoire analysis, and clonotypes were matched between fractions using CDR3 nucleotide sequence together with V segment. VDJmatch was used to annotate antigen specificity against VDJdb, with one amino acid substitution allowed in CDR3.

This TCR was recovered from a woman between 18 and 30 years old in good health. Sample: CD4+ T cells sorted from blood. The chain joins TRBV6-5 to TRBJ2-7; a tentative D match to TRBD2 spans 5 bases. The nucleotide sequence reads as follows: TGTGCCAGCAGTTTGCGGGCCCTCTCCTACGAGCAGTACTTC. Its translation is CASSLRALSYEQYF.